A single sample gave rise to the 22 T cell receptor beta chains below, sequenced in a study of T cell changes during pregnancy in multiple sclerosis. Assay: immunoSEQ multiplex PCR; the TCRdb copy retains only in-frame clones and omits some. This table holds tens of thousands of clones, 92% found once. The source material was CD4+ T cells from peripheral blood mononuclear cells, sampled in the second trimester of pregnancy. These receptors were taken from a female donor with multiple sclerosis, enrolled in a pregnancy study.

The chain combines TRBV5-4 with TRBJ2-7; 7 positions agree with TRBD1. Losses at the gene ends were 0 bases for V and 5 bases for J; bases not matched to a gene: 11. Germline V gene lookup returns CDR1 SGHNT and CDR2 YYREEE (reference sequence). This CDR3 spans 16 amino acids. In nucleotides, the CDR3 is TGTGCCAGCAGCTTGGCCGTAGGGGGCCGGGACCACGAGCAGTACTTC. It encodes CASSLAVGGRDHEQYF.

In its sample, this clone was seen once. This chain connects TRBV10-3 to TRBJ1-2; 10 bases align to TRBD1. CDR3 length equals 17 residues. CDR1 and CDR2 (germline): ENHRY, SYGVKD. After removal of 3 bases from V and 3 bases from J, the junction contained 10 bases not matched to a gene. The DNA of the CDR3 is TGTGCCATCAGTGACAAAAGGACAGGGGGAGATGACTATGGCTACACCTTC. Its translation: CAISDKRTGGDDYGYTF.

The table lists this clone with a count of one. The chain couples TRBV6-5 to TRBJ1-2, with a tentative D call TRBD1 (5 bases). This CDR3 spans 14 amino acids. V was shortened by 0 bases and J by 4 bases, with 9 bases between the two germline ends. Germline CDR1 and CDR2: MNHEY and SVGAGI. CDR3 protein: CASSYSFGGYGYTF. The CDR3 DNA is TGTGCCAGCAGTTACTCGTTCGGGGGCTATGGCTACACCTTC.

This clone was recorded once. This rearrangement joins TRBV5-1 to TRBJ1-1; maybe TRBD1 (5 bases). V was shortened by 0 bases and J by 7 bases, with 19 bases between the two germline ends. Germline V lookup: CDR1 SGHRS, CDR2 YFSETQ. The CDR3 consists of 16 residues. Here the CDR3 reads CASSLARFGGSREAFF. The CDR3 nucleotides are TGCGCCAGCAGCTTGGCTCGATTCGGGGGGAGTCGTGAAGCTTTCTTT.

This chain connects TRBV27 to TRBJ1-1; TRBD1 might be the D (5 bases). The CDR3 length is 15 residues. Germline assignment: CDR1 MNHEY and CDR2 SMNVEV (reference sequence). V was cut by 2 bases and J by 3 bases, with 13 bases left in between. DNA of the CDR3: TGTGCCAGCAGTTTACGGTCCCGGGGGGACACTGAAGCTTTCTTT. Its protein product is CASSLRSRGDTEAFF.

The count of this clone is one. The genes are TRBV7-3 and TRBJ2-5; 16 bases agree with TRBD2. Per the germline V gene, CDR1 is SGHTA and CDR2 is FQGTGA. The CDR3 consists of 18 residues. J gave up 4 bases and V 3 bases, and 8 bases lay outside the gene matches. The CDR3 loop is CASSFNPGLAGGSETQYF. The CDR3 bases are TGTGCCAGCAGCTTTAACCCGGGACTAGCGGGAGGGTCAGAGACCCAGTACTTC.

This chain uses TRBV19 with TRBJ2-7; 7 bases match TRBD1. The CDR3 spans 15 residues. Germline CDR1 LNHDA, CDR2 SQIVND (reference sequence). V dropped 3 bases and J dropped 1; count of bases not matched to a gene: 6. The CDR3 is CASSIKRQGSYEQYF. The CDR3 DNA reads as TGTGCCAGTAGTATCAAGAGACAGGGTTCCTACGAGCAGTACTTC. Using reference TRBV19 and TRBJ2-7 for the parts outside the CDR3, the full variable domain is DGGITQSPKYLFRKEGQNVTLSCEQNLNHDAMYWYRQDPGQGLRLIYYSQIVNDFQKGDIAEGYSVSREKKESFPLTVTSAQKNPTAFYLCASSIKRQGSYEQYFGPGTRLTVT.

The rearrangement joins TRBV11-2 to TRBJ2-1, with 8 bases fitting TRBD1. V was clipped by 0 bases and J by 6 bases; unmatched bases: 7. CDR1 and CDR2 from the germline V gene are SGHAT and FQNNGV. CDR3 size: 16 residues. As DNA, the CDR3 is TGTGCCAGCAGCTTAGATCCCGGCCAGGGGGCCAATGAGCAGTTCTTC. Encoded protein: CASSLDPGQGANEQFF.

J is TRBJ2-1 and V is TRBV6-5, with D tentatively TRBD1 (5 bases). The CDR3 totals 15 residues. Trimming pared 0 bases from V and 4 bases from J, leaving 10 bases between. The V gene's germline CDR1 is MNHEY and CDR2 SVGAGI. In DNA, the CDR3 is TGTGCCAGCAGTTACTCCCCCCCAGGGTACAATGAGCAGTTCTTC. Translation: CASSYSPPGYNEQFF.

The V gene is TRBV14, the J gene TRBJ2-1, with 10 bases lining up with TRBD2. The V gene's germline CDR1 is SGHDN and CDR2 FVKESK. The CDR3 length is 13 residues. With V trimmed by 1 base and J by 10 bases, 1 base remained unmatched. CDR3 nucleotides: TGTGCCAGCAGCCAAGTAGCGGGGGGCGAGCAGTTCTTC. Translated: CASSQVAGGEQFF.

The chain uses TRBV9 and TRBJ2-7; 8 nucleotides match TRBD2. Germline V CDR1 and CDR2: SGDLS, YYNGEE. The CDR3 runs to 15 residues. After removal of 0 bases from V and 2 bases from J, the junction contained 4 bases not matched to a gene. CDR3 in amino acids: CASSVGAGGPYEQYF. DNA for the CDR3: TGTGCCAGCAGCGTAGGGGCGGGAGGACCCTACGAGCAGTACTTC.

As to this clone: A junction end diverges from the germline sequence, so it may reflect a read error. The chain joins TRBV5-8 to TRBJ1-3; possible D gene TRBD1, 5 bases. Per germline, CDR1 SGHTS and CDR2 YDEGEE. This CDR3 region has 15 residues. Here the CDR3 DNA reads TGTGCCAGCAGTTTGGACGGACACTCTGGAAACACCATATATTTT. As protein: CASSLDGHSGNTIYF.

V and J are TRBV28 and TRBJ1-1; D not certain. This CDR3 region has 13 residues. Trimming removed 6 bases at V and 2 bases at J, with 10 bases between. CDR1 and CDR2 from the germline V gene are MDHEN and SYDVKM. CDR3 amino acids: CASSPVGNTEAFF. Written as DNA, the CDR3 is TGTGCCAGCAGCCCCGTGGGCAACACTGAAGCTTTCTTT.

This clone was seen once. The V gene is TRBV9, the J gene TRBJ2-1, with 7 bases aligning to TRBD1. Germline trimming cut 0 bases from V and 7 bases from J; bases unmatched to any gene: 10. This CDR3 spans 16 amino acids. Germline V gene lookup returns CDR1 SGDLS and CDR2 YYNGEE. The CDR3: CASSVDGLTGRNEQFF. For the CDR3, the DNA is TGTGCCAGCAGCGTAGATGGTTTGACAGGGAGAAATGAGCAGTTCTTC.

The chain combines TRBV11-2 with TRBJ2-5; 7 positions agree with TRBD2. The CDR3 covers 13 residues. Germline V gene lookup returns CDR1 SGHAT and CDR2 FQNNGV. Losses at the gene ends were 5 bases for V and 3 bases for J; bases not matched to a gene: 3. Written as DNA, the CDR3 is TGTGCCAGCAGCCGGGGGGTTAAAGAGACCCAGTACTTC. It translates to CASSRGVKETQYF.

This rearrangement joins TRBV15 to TRBJ1-5; 7 positions match TRBD1. After removal of 0 bases from V and 3 bases from J, the junction contained 5 bases not matched to a gene. Germline CDR1 is LNHNV and CDR2 is YYDKDF (reference sequence). The CDR3 has 16 amino acids. CDR3 loop: CATSRDRTGTNQPQHF. The CDR3 coding sequence is TGTGCCACCAGCAGAGATCGGACAGGAACCAATCAGCCCCAGCATTTT.

The genes are TRBV11-2 and TRBJ1-5; TRBD1 matches at 8 bases. Trimming at V came to 5 bases and at J to 2 bases, leaving 2 bases not matched to a gene. Germline V CDR1 and CDR2: SGHAT, FQNNGV. This CDR3 spans 14 amino acids. The CDR3 DNA is TGTGCCAGCAGCCTGGGACAGGGCAATCAGCCCCAGCATTTT. Encoded protein: CASSLGQGNQPQHF.

This chain connects TRBV6-5 to TRBJ2-7; 7 bases agree with TRBD1. V lost 7 bases and J lost 4; bases outside the gene matches: 10. The CDR3 runs 14 residues. The germline V gene has CDR1 MNHEY and CDR2 SVGAGI. CDR3: CASTSGTESYEQYF. Written as DNA, the CDR3 is TGTGCCAGCACCTCCGGGACAGAGAGTTACGAGCAGTACTTC.

The rearrangement uses TRBV18 and TRBJ2-7, with a tentative D call TRBD2 (6 bases). Germline V gives CDR1 KGHSH, CDR2 LQKENI. Trimming removed 6 bases from V and 7 bases from J, with 10 bases in between. CDR3 length: 11 residues. Written as DNA, the CDR3 is TGTGCCAGCTCCCCTGGGAGGGAGCAGTACTTC. This encodes CASSPGREQYF.

The V and J genes are TRBV5-1 and TRBJ2-1; 7 bases match TRBD1. The V gene end was trimmed by 2 bases and the J gene end by 1 base; junction bases not matched to a gene: 6. CDR1 is SGHRS and CDR2 is YFSETQ in the germline V gene. The CDR3 is made up of 16 amino acids. In DNA form, the CDR3 reads TGCGCCAGCAGCTTCGACAGGGCCTCTTCCTACAATGAGCAGTTCTTC. This codes for CASSFDRASSYNEQFF.

The V and J genes are TRBV30 and TRBJ1-2, with D perhaps matching TRBD1 (5 bases). With 4 bases removed from V and 0 bases from J, the gap between germline ends came to 12 bases. The CDR3 has 14 amino acids. Germline assignment: CDR1 GTSNPN and CDR2 SVGIG (reference sequence). The DNA for the CDR3 is TGTGCCTGGACTAGGGGTCCCCCTAACTATGGCTACACCTTC. Its translation: CAWTRGPPNYGYTF.

The chain couples TRBV5-5 to TRBJ1-5, with D perhaps matching TRBD1 (6 bases). This CDR3 comprises 14 residues. Germline V gives CDR1 SGHKS, CDR2 YYEKEE (reference sequence). Trimming cost V 2 bases and J 4 bases, with 10 bases left between them. DNA of the CDR3: TGTGCCAGCAGCTTAGGACAGAGGAATCAGCCCCAGCATTTT. This translates into CASSLGQRNQPQHF.